The 21 T cell receptor beta chains below come from one sample, sequenced in a study of blood T cells in healthy people across ages. A sample-barcoded 5' primer and a J-beta primer mix were used in a second PCR of roughly 6 to 11 cycles. Each CDR3 protein gets one entry after TCRdb re-called the 5' RACE reads with MiXCR. The sample shows hundreds of thousands of distinct CDR3 sequences, 35% to 60% of them seen only once. The sequencing sample was made of blood. The receptors were gathered from a man older than 75 in good health.

The genes are TRBV10-3 and TRBJ2-4; TRBD1 matches 9 bases. The CDR3 runs to 13 residues. The germline V gene has CDR1 ENHRY and CDR2 SYGVKD. After removal of 7 bases from V and 13 bases from J, the junction contained 11 bases not matched to a gene. For the CDR3, the DNA is TGTGCCATCAACGGACAGGGGACGAGTGAGCAGTACTTC. It encodes CAINGQGTSEQYF.

The chain joins TRBV5-5 to TRBJ2-4; D uncertain. TRBJ2-7 matches the DNA end more closely, so the J call is doubtful. CDR3 size: 12 residues. In germline, CDR1 is SGHKS, CDR2 YYEKEE (reference sequence). The CDR3 sequence: CASSLDLDEQYF. The CDR3, as DNA: TGTGCCAGCAGCTTGGACTTAGACGAGCAGTACTTC.

The chain carries TRBV20-1 and TRBJ2-3; 7 bases line up with TRBD2. The length of the CDR3 is 12 residues. Germline values: CDR1 DFQATT, CDR2 SNEGSKA (reference sequence). V shed 3 bases, J shed 6 bases, and the junction held 3 bases outside the gene matches. The CDR3 sequence is CSARGLLDTQYF. The CDR3 DNA reads TGCAGTGCTAGGGGACTACTCGATACGCAGTATTTT.

The rearrangement uses TRBV29-1 and TRBJ2-3, with TRBD1 matching over 10 bases. The CDR3 has 17 residues. The ends lost 0 bases at V and 3 bases at J; junction bases unmatched: 9. Germline V CDR1 and CDR2: SQVTM, ANQGSEA. This CDR3 reads CSVEDLGQGSGTDTQYF. In DNA, the CDR3 is TGCAGCGTTGAAGATCTGGGACAGGGGAGTGGTACAGATACGCAGTATTTT.

The genes are TRBV20-1 and TRBJ2-7; D is unresolved. Germline loops: CDR1 DFQATT, CDR2 SNEGSKA (reference sequence). V lost 0 bases, J lost 2 bases, and 11 bases lay in between. This CDR3 has 14 residues. CDR3 DNA: TGCAGTGCTAGAGATTACGCGGTGCCCTACGAGCAGTACTTC. Translating it yields CSARDYAVPYEQYF.

In this sample, this clonotype turned up many times. This chain joins TRBV5-1 and TRBJ2-3; TRBD1 matches 7 bases. Trimming cost V 1 base and J 0 bases; bases outside gene matches: 2. The germline gives CDR1 SGHRS, CDR2 YFSETQ. The CDR3 contains 15 residues. CDR3 region: CASSLRTGSTDTQYF. In DNA, the CDR3 is TGCGCCAGCAGCTTGCGGACAGGAAGCACAGATACGCAGTATTTT.

This clonotype was found once. The chain links TRBV7-9 to TRBJ1-1; D gene ambiguous. Germline V lookup: CDR1 SEHNR, CDR2 FQNEAQ (reference sequence). This CDR3 is 13 amino acids long. The germline V and J ends were trimmed by 6 bases and 1 base, with 9 bases remaining between them. CDR3 in DNA: TGTGCCAGCAGAGGACGCTCGAACACTGAAGCTTTCTTT. The encoded protein is CASRGRSNTEAFF.

This clonotype was recorded once. The chain recombines TRBV3-1 with TRBJ1-2; 8 nucleotides line up with TRBD1. Germline values: CDR1 LGHDT, CDR2 YNNKEL (reference sequence). The CDR3 totals 17 residues. With 0 bases clipped from V and 3 bases from J, the junction kept 9 bases outside the gene matches. CDR3 protein: CASSQETGQAAYYGYTF. The CDR3 DNA sequence: TGTGCCAGCAGCCAAGAAACGGGACAGGCGGCATACTATGGCTACACCTTC.

This clonotype has just a few counts. The gene calls are TRBV7-2 and TRBJ2-1; D remains unclear. The CDR3 is 13 amino acids. The V end lost 1 base, the J end lost 9 bases, and 10 bases lay between the germline ends. Germline assignment: CDR1 SGHTA and CDR2 FQGNSA. The CDR3 region has the DNA TGTGCCAGCAGCTTAGACAGAGGTAGTGAGCAGTTCTTC. Protein sequence: CASSLDRGSEQFF.

This clonotype occurred many times. The chain recombines TRBV5-1 with TRBJ2-1, with unresolved D. The germline V gene encodes CDR1 SGHRS and CDR2 YFSETQ. This CDR3 has 16 amino acids. V gave up 4 bases and J gave up 0 bases, with 14 bases separating them. The chain's CDR3 is CASSLGGGGSYNEQFF. CDR3 in DNA: TGCGCCAGCAGCCTTGGCGGCGGCGGCTCCTACAATGAGCAGTTCTTC.

The table lists this clonotype with a few counts. J is TRBJ2-1 and V is TRBV10-3; the D gene could be TRBD1 or TRBD2 (5 bases each). V lost 0 bases to trimming and J lost 2 bases, with 8 bases between them. This CDR3 region has 15 residues. From germline, CDR1 is ENHRY and CDR2 SYGVKD. CDR3 protein: CAISESTGPYNEQFF. CDR3 nucleotide sequence: TGTGCCATCAGTGAGTCTACGGGACCCTACAATGAGCAGTTCTTC.

The V and J genes are TRBV4-1 and TRBJ2-7, with TRBD2 matching over 7 bases. The CDR3 is 16 amino acids. Unmatched junction bases numbered 8, after V lost 0 bases and J lost 3 bases. CDR1 and CDR2 (germline): MGHRA, YSYEKL. CDR3 loop: CASSQDGGTGYYEQYF. The CDR3 bases are TGCGCCAGCAGCCAAGACGGGGGGACGGGCTACTACGAGCAGTACTTC.

This rearrangement joins TRBV5-1 to TRBJ2-2; the match to TRBD2 covers 12 bases. CDR1 is SGHRS and CDR2 is YFSETQ in the germline V gene. The CDR3 contains 15 residues. V gave up 4 bases and J gave up 7 bases; unmatched junction bases: 5. The CDR3 protein is CASSTTSGRIGELFF. As DNA, the CDR3 is TGCGCCAGCAGCACCACTAGCGGGAGGATCGGGGAGCTGTTTTTT. Full variable domain (outside the CDR3, taken from reference TRBV5-1 and TRBJ2-2): KAGVTQTPRYLIKTRGQQVTLSCSPISGHRSVSWYQQTPGQGLQFLFEYFSETQRNKGNFPGRFSGRQFSNSRSEMNVSTLELGDSALYLCASSTTSGRIGELFFGEGSRLTVL.

The gene calls are TRBV7-2 and TRBJ1-2; D is ambiguous. The CDR3 runs 14 residues. The V and J ends lost 5 bases and 0 bases respectively, with 10 bases between them. Germline V gene sequence: CDR1 SGHTA, CDR2 FQGNSA. CDR3 amino acids: CASSRIRTNYGYTF. The DNA of the CDR3 is TGTGCCAGCAGCCGCATTAGAACTAACTATGGCTACACCTTC.

The gene calls are TRBV29-1 and TRBJ2-1, with D possibly TRBD2 on 6 matching bases. Trimming left V 5 bases short and J 7 bases short, with 15 bases between. Germline V gene lookup returns CDR1 SQVTM and CDR2 ANQGSEA. The CDR3 runs to 13 residues. The CDR3 DNA follows: TGCAGCGTTAGGAGGGTTCCAGAAAATGAGCAGTTCTTC. It translates to CSVRRVPENEQFF.

The CDR3, as DNA: TGTGCCAGCAGCTTAGGGGCCCAACTAGCGGGATCCTACGAGCAGTACTTC. Translation gives CASSLGAQLAGSYEQYF. The chain has TRBV11-3 and TRBJ2-7, with 10 bases that match TRBD2. V was pared by 1 base and J by 1 base, with 7 bases of the junction left unmatched. The CDR3 has 17 amino acids. CDR1 and CDR2 (germline): SGHNT, YENEEA.

The rearrangement uses TRBV28 and TRBJ2-3; D is unclear. CDR3 size: 14 residues. The germline V gene has CDR1 MDHEN and CDR2 SYDVKM. Deletions cut 3 bases from V and 2 bases from J, with 9 bases between. The CDR3 sequence: CASSFRLNTDTQYF. The CDR3 DNA is TGTGCCAGCAGTTTTCGGCTCAACACAGATACGCAGTATTTT.

The rearrangement links TRBV15 to TRBJ2-1; 13 bases are shared with TRBD2. The CDR3 is 17 amino acids. Trimming took 2 bases from V and 10 from J; bases not matched to a gene: 11. CDR1 LNHNV and CDR2 YYDKDF come from the germline V gene (reference sequence). CDR3 in amino acids: CATSRRSGTSGNKEQFF. CDR3 in DNA: TGTGCCACCAGCAGACGATCCGGGACTAGCGGGAATAAGGAGCAGTTCTTC.

Many counts were recorded for this clonotype. The rearrangement joins TRBV29-1 to TRBJ2-5; tentative D call: TRBD2 (5 bases). Trimming removed 4 bases from V and 4 bases from J, with 16 bases in between. CDR1 and CDR2 from the germline V gene are SQVTM and ANQGSEA. The CDR3 contains 14 residues. CDR3 residues: CSVVPGFGGETQYF. DNA for the CDR3: TGCAGCGTTGTCCCCGGATTTGGAGGAGAGACCCAGTACTTC.

The chain couples TRBV3-1 to TRBJ2-5; D ambiguous. Germline V gene lookup returns CDR1 LGHDT and CDR2 YNNKEL (reference sequence). The V end lost 1 base, the J end lost 9 bases, and 6 bases lay between the germline ends. The CDR3 length is 11 residues. For the CDR3, the DNA is TGTGCCAGCAGCCAAGTTTATGCCCAGTACTTC. Protein: CASSQVYAQYF.

This rearrangement joins TRBV29-1 to TRBJ2-7; D is uncertain. This CDR3 contains 13 residues. V was trimmed by 7 bases and J by 1 base, leaving 14 bases between them. CDR1 is SQVTM and CDR2 is ANQGSEA in the germline V gene. The CDR3 DNA follows: TGCAGCGCAGAAGACGGCAGATCCTACGAGCAGTACTTC. It is translated as CSAEDGRSYEQYF.